Listed below are T cell receptor beta chains from one sample, sequenced in a study of OX40 agonist ivuxolimab in advanced cancers. Clones were sequenced by immunoSEQ multiplex PCR, and TCRdb holds only the in-frame ones, with some missing. Of tens of thousands of clones in the sample, 85% to 90% were seen once. The sequences come from CD4+ or CD8+ T cells sorted from blood, collected in a trial of the OX40 agonist ivuxolimab. These receptor sequences come from an adult with an advanced solid tumor such as melanoma, head and neck, liver or kidney cancer. CDR3s include the opening cysteine and the closing phenylalanine or tryptophan. D genes are given only for firm matches. Part of the rows lack a size; the others show once, few, many or a class for expanded clones.

cdr3_nt cdr3_aa d_call clone_size j_call cdr3_length v_call
TGCGCCAGCAGCCCCACTAGCGGGTCCTACAATGAGCAGTTCTTC CASSPTSGSYNEQFF TRBD2 . TRBJ2-1 15 TRBV4-1
TGTGCCAGCAGTTCTGGGTCCTCTGGAAACACCATATATTTT CASSSGSSGNTIYF . . TRBJ1-3 14 TRBV28
TGTGCCAGCAGCCTTGACAGCAATCAGCCCCAGCATTTT CASSLDSNQPQHF . once TRBJ1-5 13 TRBV7-2
TGCGCCAGCAGCGCCACAGGGGGGCGAACCGAAAAACTGTTTTTT CASSATGGRTEKLFF TRBD1 . TRBJ1-4 15 TRBV10-2
TGCGCCAGCAGTCAATGGGCCAAGATCCAAGAGACCCAGTACTTC CASSQWAKIQETQYF . . TRBJ2-5 15 TRBV23-1
TGCAGCGTCGTCCGGGACCGCCCAGGGTACGCGCAGTACTTC CSVVRDRPGYAQYF . . TRBJ2-7 14 TRBV29-1
TGCGCCAGCAGCCTCCGGGGGCTCACTAATGAAAAACTGTTTTTT CASSLRGLTNEKLFF . . TRBJ1-4 15 TRBV4-1
TGTGCCAGCAGTTTTAGCGGGTCCCAAGAGACCCAGTACTTC CASSFSGSQETQYF TRBD2 . TRBJ2-5 14 TRBV6-5
TGTGCCAGCAGGTCTCCGGGACAGACCTACAATGAGCAGTTCTTC CASRSPGQTYNEQFF TRBD1 . TRBJ2-1 15 TRBV9
TGTGCCAGCAGCGTTGGCACAGATACGCAGTATTTT CASSVGTDTQYF . . TRBJ2-3 12 TRBV9
TGCGCCAGCAGCTTCAACAGGGAAACTGAAGCTTTCTTT CASSFNRETEAFF . . TRBJ1-1 13 TRBV5-1
TGTGCCTCTCAACAGGGGGCGTCAAGGGAAAAACTGTTTTTT CASQQGASREKLFF TRBD1 . TRBJ1-4 14 TRBV19
TGTGCCAGCAGTCTCTGGACAGGGGGGCGTTCACCCCTCCACTTT CASSLWTGGRSPLHF TRBD1 . TRBJ1-6 15 TRBV27
TGTGCCAGCTCACCATACGGTAACGGGGAGCTGTTTTTT CASSPYGNGELFF . . TRBJ2-2 13 TRBV18
TGCGCCAGCAGCCGGGACTACCCAAACACCGGGGAGCTGTTTTTT CASSRDYPNTGELFF TRBD2 . TRBJ2-2 15 TRBV5-1
TGTGCCAGCAGCCCAAGAGCGGGGGGGCTCACCGGGGAGCTGTTTTTT CASSPRAGGLTGELFF TRBD2 once TRBJ2-2 16 TRBV7-2
TGCGCCAGCAGTGATTCTAGGGCTGACGGGACGCTAGCCCAGTACTTC CASSDSRADGTLAQYF . . TRBJ2-5 16 TRBV10-2
TGTGCCAGTCCGCGTGCGGGGTACTACAATGAGCAGTTCTTC CASPRAGYYNEQFF . . TRBJ2-1 14 TRBV5-8
TGTGCCACCAGCAGAGCCTTAGCTAGCACAGATACGCAGTATTTT CATSRALASTDTQYF . once TRBJ2-3 15 TRBV15
TGTGCCAGCAGTGGATTTCCGGGACGGGGCTACGAGCAGTACTTC CASSGFPGRGYEQYF . . TRBJ2-7 15 TRBV6-1
TGTGCCAGCAGCAAAATTGACAGGGCCGGGCAGTTCTTC CASSKIDRAGQFF TRBD1 . TRBJ2-1 13 TRBV7-3
TGTGCCTCAAGGCGAGCGGGAGGCCCTCACGATGAGCAGTTCTTC CASRRAGGPHDEQFF TRBD2 . TRBJ2-1 15 TRBV19